These 20 T cell receptor beta chains originate from one sample sequenced in a study of control samples from healthy donors and cancer patients. Profiling relied on immunoSEQ multiplex PCR, and the TCRdb table lists in-frame clones only, not all of them. The sample consists of around 68,000 clones, approximately 88% of them appearing once. Sequenced material: blood. The receptor source for this set is a man over 45 in good health.

V is TRBV12-3 or TRBV12-4 and J is TRBJ2-1; D remains unclear. There are 13 residues in the CDR3. V lost 2 bases and J 2 bases, leaving 4 bases between the germline ends. The CDR3 here is CASSLFTYNEQFF. The CDR3 DNA sequence: TGTGCCAGCAGTTTATTCACCTACAATGAGCAGTTCTTC.

This clone qualifies as medium-sized. The chain carries TRBV19 and TRBJ2-7, with 8 bases that match TRBD1. The CDR3 loop spans 14 amino acids. Unmatched junction bases numbered 15, after V lost 11 bases and J lost 6 bases. The germline gives CDR1 LNHDA, CDR2 SQIVND (reference sequence). The CDR3 DNA reads TGTGCCTCTCAGGAGGCCAGGGGGCTTCGCGAGCAGTACTTC. It encodes CASQEARGLREQYF. Variable domain in full (rest from reference TRBV19 and TRBJ2-7): DGGITQSPKYLFRKEGQNVTLSCEQNLNHDAMYWYRQDPGQGLRLIYYSQIVNDFQKGDIAEGYSVSREKKESFPLTVTSAQKNPTAFYLCASQEARGLREQYFGPGTRLTVT.

The rearrangement links TRBV19 to TRBJ2-6, with TRBD2 identical over 11 bases. Germline lookup yields CDR1 LNHDA and CDR2 SQIVND (reference sequence). The CDR3 totals 18 residues. Trimming took 6 bases from V and 4 from J; bases not matched to a gene: 11. The CDR3 sequence: CASRKTSGSAGGANVLTF. The CDR3 bases are TGTGCCAGTAGAAAAACTAGCGGGAGCGCGGGCGGGGCCAACGTCCTGACTTTC.

The sample holds one count of this clone. This sequence joins TRBV7-2 and TRBJ2-3; TRBD1 or TRBD2 may be the D gene (5 bases each). Trimming took off 1 base at V and 8 bases at J, with 13 bases between the two ends. CDR3 length equals 14 residues. The germline CDR1 and CDR2 sequences are SGHTA and FQGNSA. Here the CDR3 reads CASSLESGARTQYF. DNA for the CDR3: TGTGCCAGCAGCTTAGAGTCCGGGGCCCGTACGCAGTATTTT. Looking up the rest from reference TRBV7-2 and TRBJ2-3 gives the full variable domain: GAGVSQSPSNKVTEKGKDVELRCDPISGHTALYWYRQSLGQGLEFLIYFQGNSAPDKSGLPSDRFSAERTGGSVSTLTIQRTQQEDSAVYLCASSLESGARTQYFGPGTRLTVL.

This clone was counted only a few times. CDR3 nucleotide sequence: TGTGCCAGCAGCTTAGACGCGGAACTATTCACAGATACGCAGTATTTT. Protein: CASSLDAELFTDTQYF. V and J are TRBV7-2 and TRBJ2-3; D unclear. This CDR3 region has 16 residues. Germline CDR1 SGHTA, CDR2 FQGNSA. Trimming pared 1 base from V and 2 bases from J, leaving 13 bases between.

The chain uses TRBV18 and TRBJ1-4; D is perhaps TRBD1 (5 bases). V was shortened by 1 base and J by 7 bases, with 7 bases between the two germline ends. CDR1 and CDR2 from the germline V gene are KGHSH and LQKENI. The CDR3 runs to 13 residues. The CDR3: CASSPRRGEKLFF. The CDR3 region has the DNA TGTGCCAGCTCACCACGGAGGGGTGAAAAACTGTTTTTT.

The V call is TRBV7-9, the J call TRBJ2-1; 10 nucleotides agree with TRBD2. Germline CDR1 reads SEHNR; CDR2 reads FQNEAQ (reference sequence). There are 18 residues in the CDR3. The junction had 18 bases not matched to a gene; V was cut back by 5 bases and J by 8 bases. CDR3 DNA: TGTGCCAGCAGCCCACAGGGTAGTGAAACTAGCGGGACCCATGAGCAGTTCTTC. It encodes CASSPQGSETSGTHEQFF.

The J gene is TRBJ2-7, the V gene TRBV24-1; 11 positions match TRBD2. The J segment lost 5 bases and the V segment lost 5 bases, leaving 7 bases of the junction unmatched. Germline V lookup: CDR1 KGHDR, CDR2 SFDVKD. This CDR3 comprises 15 residues. The CDR3 is CATSGGSGRENEQYF. Here the CDR3 DNA reads TGTGCCACCAGTGGGGGTAGCGGGAGGGAAAACGAGCAGTACTTC.

The rearrangement links TRBV9 to TRBJ2-4; 8 bases agree with TRBD2. The V and J ends lost 2 bases and 7 bases, in that order; junction bases with no gene match: 8. Germline CDR1 reads SGDLS; CDR2 reads YYNGEE. This CDR3 comprises 15 residues. DNA for the CDR3: TGTGCCAGCAGCGTTAGTAGCGGGGAGGGGAACATTCAGTACTTC. It is translated as CASSVSSGEGNIQYF.

The chain recombines TRBV5-1 with TRBJ2-2; D is ambiguous. V lost 4 bases and J lost 3, with 10 bases in between. The CDR3 contains 14 residues. Germline loops: CDR1 SGHRS, CDR2 YFSETQ. Here the CDR3 DNA reads TGCGCCAGCAGCGTCGTCGGAGACACCGGGGAGCTGTTTTTT. Translated, it gives CASSVVGDTGELFF.

The chain has TRBV28 and TRBJ2-7, with TRBD2 matching 11 bases. After removal of 4 bases from V and 2 bases from J, the junction contained 4 bases not matched to a gene. Germline CDR1 is MDHEN and CDR2 is SYDVKM. This CDR3 has 15 residues. This CDR3 is CASSSYSGRAYEQYF. DNA for the CDR3: TGTGCCAGCAGTTCCTATAGCGGGAGGGCCTACGAGCAGTACTTC.

This chain links TRBV7-6 with TRBJ2-1; D is undetermined. This CDR3 is built from 13 residues. In germline, CDR1 is SGHVS, CDR2 FNYEAQ. V dropped 4 bases and J dropped 10 bases, with 14 bases sitting between them. DNA for the CDR3: TGTGCCAGCAGCTACCAACTGACGTCGGAGCAGTTCTTC. This translates into CASSYQLTSEQFF.

This chain joins TRBV7-9 and TRBJ1-3, with D possibly TRBD1 on 6 matching bases. Germline V gene sequence: CDR1 SEHNR, CDR2 FQNEAQ (reference sequence). Trimming shortened V by 1 base and J by 2 bases, and 9 bases separated the two germline ends. CDR3 length equals 15 residues. The CDR3 loop reads CASSLEGGAGNTIYF. The CDR3 coding sequence is TGTGCCAGCAGCTTAGAAGGGGGGGCTGGAAACACCATATATTTT.

V gene TRBV3-1 (or the pseudogene TRBV3-2) combines with J gene TRBJ2-3, with D possibly matching TRBD1 (5 bases). The CDR3 length is 15 residues. V lost 5 bases to trimming and J lost 10 bases, with 22 bases between them. Germline CDR1 and CDR2: LGHDT and YNNKEL (reference sequence). The DNA of the CDR3 is TGTGCCAGCAGCGTCACTCAGACAGCCCGAGGTGCGCAGTATTTT. Encoded protein: CASSVTQTARGAQYF.

This sequence joins TRBV10-3 and TRBJ2-7; 9 nucleotides align to TRBD1. Germline V CDR1 and CDR2: ENHRY, SYGVKD. V gave up 4 bases and J gave up 5 bases; unmatched junction bases: 12. This CDR3 spans 16 amino acids. The DNA of the CDR3 is TGTGCCATCAGTGGGGTTACGGGACAGGGTCCCCACGAGCAGTACTTC. The encoded protein is CAISGVTGQGPHEQYF.

The chain is built from TRBV7-9 and TRBJ2-1, with 12 bases aligning to TRBD2. V was clipped by 5 bases and J by 2 bases; unmatched bases: 1. The CDR3 contains 15 residues. The germline V gene has CDR1 SEHNR and CDR2 FQNEAQ (reference sequence). CDR3 bases: TGTGCCAGCAGCCCTAGCGGGAGGGCCTACAATGAGCAGTTCTTC. This sequence encodes CASSPSGRAYNEQFF. The full variable domain, in which reference TRBV7-9 and TRBJ2-1 provide the parts outside the CDR3, is DTGVSQNPRHKITKRGQNVTFRCDPISEHNRLYWYRQTLGQGPEFLTYFQNEAQLEKSRLLSDRFSAERPKGSFSTLEIQRTEQGDSAMYLCASSPSGRAYNEQFFGPGTRLTVL.

In its sample, this clone ranks as medium-sized. CDR3: CASSLVGPRDLSETQYF. The CDR3 nucleotides read TGTGCCAGCAGCTTAGTCGGGCCACGGGACCTCTCGGAGACCCAGTACTTC. The J gene is TRBJ2-5, the V gene TRBV11-2; D possibly matches TRBD1 or TRBD2 (5 bases each). The CDR3 consists of 17 residues. Trimming cost V 1 base and J 5 bases, with 20 bases left between them. CDR1 is SGHAT and CDR2 is FQNNGV in the germline V gene.

This clone was observed a single time. The gene calls are TRBV27 and TRBJ1-1; 9 nucleotides match TRBD1. With 4 bases clipped from V and 3 bases from J, the junction kept 15 bases outside the gene matches. Germline V CDR1 and CDR2: MNHEY, SMNVEV (reference sequence). The CDR3 has 18 amino acids. The CDR3 region has the DNA TGTGCCAGCAGTTGGAGTACCCCGGGACAGGGAATTTACACTGAAGCTTTCTTT. Translated: CASSWSTPGQGIYTEAFF.

The V gene is TRBV7-8, the J gene TRBJ1-1; 11 bases align to TRBD1. Trimming cost V 8 bases and J 4 bases; bases outside gene matches: 3. Germline assignment: CDR1 SGHVS and CDR2 FQNEAQ. The CDR3 is 13 residues long. This chain's CDR3 is CASRTGGFTEAFF. The DNA for the CDR3 is TGTGCCAGCCGGACAGGGGGCTTCACTGAAGCTTTCTTT.

The V and J genes are TRBV5-1 and TRBJ2-2; possible D gene TRBD2, 5 bases. V shed 2 bases and J shed 2 bases, with 13 bases lying between them. CDR1 SGHRS and CDR2 YFSETQ come from the germline V gene. This CDR3 region has 16 residues. CDR3 nucleotide sequence: TGCGCCAGCAGCTTCGGCCAGCGGATAAACACCGGGGAGCTGTTTTTT. It specifies CASSFGQRINTGELFF.